Listed here are 2 T cell receptor beta chains from one sample, sequenced in a study of radiation and T cells in renal cell carcinoma (TCRdb year 2020). The receptor library was made with the immunoSEQ multiplex PCR assay. Drawn from immuneACCESS, this table holds only the in-frame rearrangements with V and J called that TCRdb kept. Clones are partly lost; checked studies trace under half to an unresolved V gene and leave the rest unexplained. The sample records more than 120,000 clones, approximately 86% of which are singletons. The top ten clones comprise less than 20% of the sample. The time point label here, explained by the study, means: blood 4 weeks post-SBRT, at nephrectomy. The sample's treatment or condition, from its label and the paper: 15 Gy SBRT to primary tumor, nephrectomy 4 weeks later. The source was blood, collected from a patient whose treatment included radiotherapy and nephrectomy. These TCRs come from a woman aged 50 to 60 with renal cell carcinoma.

The chain carries TRBV10-3 and TRBJ2-7, with TRBD1 matching over 10 bases. This CDR3 spans 14 amino acids. V shed 5 bases and J 3 bases; nucleotides not matched to a gene: 4. The germline V gene encodes CDR1 ENHRY and CDR2 SYGVKD. The CDR3 spells CAISRDRGFYEQYF. CDR3 nucleotides: TGTGCCATCAGTCGGGACAGGGGCTTCTACGAGCAGTACTTC.

V gene TRBV20-1 combines with J gene TRBJ1-1; unclear D gene. Trimming cost V 1 base and J 6 bases, with 6 bases left between them. In germline, CDR1 is DFQATT, CDR2 SNEGSKA (reference sequence). The CDR3 is 11 residues long. CDR3: CSARVRAEAFF. In DNA form, the CDR3 reads TGCAGTGCTAGAGTCAGAGCTGAAGCTTTCTTT.